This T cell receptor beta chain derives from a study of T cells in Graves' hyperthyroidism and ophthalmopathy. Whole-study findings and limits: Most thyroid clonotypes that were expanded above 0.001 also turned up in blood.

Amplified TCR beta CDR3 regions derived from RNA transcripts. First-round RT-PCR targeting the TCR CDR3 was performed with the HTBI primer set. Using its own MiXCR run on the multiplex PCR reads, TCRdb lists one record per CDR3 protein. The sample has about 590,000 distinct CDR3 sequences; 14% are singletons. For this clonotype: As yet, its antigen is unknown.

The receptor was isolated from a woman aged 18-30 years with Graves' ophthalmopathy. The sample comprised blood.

CDR3: CASSLSGGMGNEQFF. The CDR3 nucleotides are TGTGCCAGCAGCTTATCCGGGGGGATGGGGAATGAGCAGTTCTTC. This chain links TRBV11-3 with TRBJ2-1; 7 positions agree with TRBD2. This CDR3 spans 15 amino acids. With V trimmed by 2 bases and J by 7 bases, 8 bases remained unmatched. Germline-derived CDR1 and CDR2 are SGHNT and YENEEA.